This entry lists 10 T cell receptor beta chains sequenced from one sample in a study of blood T cells in healthy people across ages. A second PCR of roughly 6 to 12 cycles used a sample-barcoded 5' primer and a J-beta primer mix. Each CDR3 protein gets one entry after TCRdb re-called the 5' RACE reads with MiXCR. The table records fewer than 800,000 distinct CDR3 sequences, about 25% of them present only once. This sample also belongs to another study, concerning T cells of mothers and their children.

The sample taken for sequencing was blood. Receptors were obtained from a boy aged 5 to 17 in good health.

To note about this clonotype: Compared with germline, one end of the junction differs, possibly owing to a read error. This chain links TRBV7-6 with TRBJ2-2; TRBD1 might be the D (5 bases). Germline V lookup: CDR1 SGHVS, CDR2 FNYEAQ. The CDR3 is 17 residues long. Here the CDR3 reads CASTLPSTEGNTGELFF. DNA for the CDR3: TGTGCCAGCACCTTACCCTCGACAGAAGGGAACACCGGGGAGCTGTTTTTT.

This clonotype was observed a few times. This rearrangement joins TRBV20-1 to TRBJ2-7; TRBD2 agrees at 10 bases. CDR3 size: 14 residues. The V gene's germline CDR1 is DFQATT and CDR2 SNEGSKA (reference sequence). Losses at the gene ends were 1 base for V and 4 bases for J; bases not matched to a gene: 4. The CDR3 sequence: CSARAGTSDYEQYF. The DNA for the CDR3 is TGCAGTGCTAGAGCCGGGACTAGCGATTACGAGCAGTACTTC.

This CDR3 is CASSAPEIYEQYF. The CDR3 bases are TGTGCCAGCAGTGCCCCCGAGATCTACGAGCAGTACTTC. The chain carries TRBV6-1 and TRBJ2-7; no reliable D call. The V gene lost 4 bases and the J gene lost 3 bases, with 10 bases spanning the gap. This CDR3 has 13 residues. Per the germline V gene, CDR1 is MNHNS and CDR2 is SASEGT.

This clonotype was counted between two and nine times. The J gene is TRBJ2-7, the V gene TRBV28; the D gene is possibly TRBD2 (5 bases). From germline, CDR1 is MDHEN and CDR2 SYDVKM. This CDR3 comprises 12 residues. The V gene lost 7 bases and the J gene lost 5 bases, with 12 bases spanning the gap. Here the CDR3 DNA reads TGTGCCAGCACCTCACGGGGTAACGAGCAGTACTTC. It codes for CASTSRGNEQYF.

The CDR3 loop is CASIFSDLYNEQFF. The CDR3 region has the DNA TGTGCCAGCATCTTCTCGGACCTGTACAATGAGCAGTTCTTC. V is TRBV28 and J is TRBJ2-1; D is ambiguous. Germline loops: CDR1 MDHEN, CDR2 SYDVKM. Trimming took off 7 bases at V and 4 bases at J, with 14 bases between the two ends. This CDR3 is 14 amino acids long.

This clonotype came up a few times. The V gene is TRBV6-6, the J gene TRBJ1-5, with 8 bases that match TRBD1. Germline loops: CDR1 MNHNY, CDR2 SVGAGI (reference sequence). J was trimmed by 2 bases and V by 5 bases; bases with no gene match: 5. The CDR3 is 15 amino acids. This CDR3 reads CASSRSDRGNQPQHF. The DNA of the CDR3 is TGTGCCAGCAGTCGCTCGGACAGGGGCAATCAGCCCCAGCATTTT.

In its sample, this clonotype was seen a few times. The chain combines TRBV20-1 with TRBJ2-3, with TRBD2 as a possible D gene (6 bases). The germline V gene encodes CDR1 DFQATT and CDR2 SNEGSKA (reference sequence). Deletions cut 2 bases from V and 9 bases from J, with 15 bases between. This CDR3 has 13 residues. The CDR3 nucleotides read TGCAGTGCTAGATGGTCGGAGGGCAGCACGCAGTATTTT. Encoded protein: CSARWSEGSTQYF.

This clonotype was observed a handful of times. This chain uses TRBV12-3 or TRBV12-4 with TRBJ2-7; D perhaps matches TRBD2 (5 bases). The V end lost 7 bases, the J end lost 7 bases, and 20 bases lay between the germline ends. This CDR3 contains 14 residues. The CDR3 is CASTLIAPPGEQYF. Written as DNA, the CDR3 is TGTGCCAGCACCCTTATCGCCCCCCCGGGGGAGCAGTACTTC.

The rearrangement links TRBV19 to TRBJ1-4; D is unclear. The germline V gene encodes CDR1 LNHDA and CDR2 SQIVND (reference sequence). The CDR3 extends over 16 amino acids. V gave up 9 bases and J gave up 7 bases, with 24 bases separating them. In DNA, the CDR3 is TGTGCCAGCCATCGAAAGGGCCTAACGAAGGGTGAAAAACTGTTTTTT. Amino acids: CASHRKGLTKGEKLFF. Drawing the rest from reference TRBV19 and TRBJ1-4, the complete variable domain is DGGITQSPKYLFRKEGQNVTLSCEQNLNHDAMYWYRQDPGQGLRLIYYSQIVNDFQKGDIAEGYSVSREKKESFPLTVTSAQKNPTAFYLCASHRKGLTKGEKLFFGSGTQLSVL.

The chain combines TRBV10-3 with TRBJ1-3; D possibly corresponds to TRBD1 (6 bases). The CDR3 contains 16 residues. V lost 0 bases, J lost 0 bases, and 9 bases lay in between. Germline CDR1 is ENHRY and CDR2 is SYGVKD. CDR3 residues: CAISESRTASGNTIYF. CDR3 bases: TGTGCCATCAGTGAGTCCCGGACAGCCTCTGGAAACACCATATATTTT.